This TCR beta chain originates from a study of blood T cells in healthy people across ages. The ends were cut back, 5 bases at V and 3 bases at J, with 16 bases in the middle. Germline CDR1 and CDR2: SEHNR and FQNEAQ (reference sequence). CDR3 length: 16 amino acids. Then a second PCR, running about 6 to 11 cycles, was carried out with a sample-barcoded 5' primer and a J-beta primer mix. From the 5' RACE reads, TCRdb called clonotypes with MiXCR, one entry per CDR3 protein. The sample yields about 620,000 distinct CDR3 sequences, 40% to 65% seen once. There were healthy Caucasian individuals from Russia, aged about 6 to 90, serving as donors.

The V gene is TRBV7-9, the J gene TRBJ1-4; no firm D call. Input material: blood. The TCR sequence derives from a woman of 80 years or more in good health. CDR3 loop: CASSPPEPPANEKLFF. DNA of the CDR3: TGTGCCAGCAGCCCCCCTGAGCCTCCGGCTAATGAAAAACTGTTTTTT.